The next 29 T cell receptor beta chains were all read from a single sample in a study of metastatic and nonmetastatic thyroid tumors. Ahead of thyroid surgery, no patient had received treatment of any kind. TCRdb re-called the PCR reads through MiXCR. The table lists 75,000 to 95,000 clones, roughly 13% of them singletons. Sequenced sample: blood. Every receptor here comes from a female donor with papillary thyroid cancer or a benign thyroid nodule (not recorded which). Some clones in this sample may be carry-over from other donors' samples.

This clone has more than one count but fewer than ten. The chain combines TRBV20-1 with TRBJ2-4; D possibly matches TRBD1 or TRBD2 (5 bases each). V dropped 3 bases and J dropped 0 bases, with 18 bases sitting between them. Germline V gives CDR1 DFQATT, CDR2 SNEGSKA (reference sequence). The CDR3 loop spans 17 amino acids. The CDR3, as DNA: TGCAGTGCTAGCGTCCAGGGTGGGAGAGGAGCCAAAAACATTCAGTACTTC. Translated, it gives CSASVQGGRGAKNIQYF.

This clone was picked up many times. The chain couples TRBV4-1 to TRBJ2-2; D might be TRBD1 (5 bases). V gave up 4 bases and J gave up 1 base, with 13 bases separating them. Germline CDR1 MGHRA, CDR2 YSYEKL. This CDR3 has 16 amino acids. The DNA for the CDR3 is TGCGCCAGCAGCCCACGGACAACGGTGAACACCGGGGAGCTGTTTTTT. Its protein product is CASSPRTTVNTGELFF.

The chain recombines TRBV5-6 with TRBJ2-5, with TRBD2 identical over 12 bases. The V gene end was trimmed by 3 bases and the J gene end by 4 bases; junction bases not matched to a gene: 10. CDR3 length: 17 amino acids. Germline lookup yields CDR1 SGHDT and CDR2 YYEEEE. In nucleotides, the CDR3 is TGTGCCAGCAGCTACCAGACTAGCGGGAGCTTCCCAGAGACCCAGTACTTC. This translates into CASSYQTSGSFPETQYF.

Note on this clone: A much larger clone differs by one base, so this may be a read error. Additional DNA sequences in this sample encode the identical CDR3. This chain connects TRBV5-1 to TRBJ1-1; 10 bases are shared with TRBD1. V shed 5 bases and J 5 bases; nucleotides not matched to a gene: 6. Germline CDR1 is SGHRS and CDR2 is YFSETQ. CDR3 length: 14 residues. CDR3 sequence (DNA): TGCGCCAGCAGGCCCTGGACAGGGGGAACTGAAGCTTTCTTT. The encoded protein is CASRPWTGGTEAFF.

Concerning this clone: One base away lies a much larger clone, so this may be a sequencing read error. Other DNA sequences in the sample encode the same CDR3. The chain has TRBV10-3 and TRBJ1-2; possible D gene TRBD1, 5 bases. The ends were cut back, 8 bases at V and 7 bases at J, with 11 bases in the middle. CDR1 is ENHRY and CDR2 is SYGVKD in the germline V gene. This CDR3 contains 11 residues. CDR3 amino acids: CAIGGAGGYTF. The CDR3 DNA sequence: TGTGCCATCGGGGGAGCGGGTGGCTACACCTTC.

This clone was detected many times. This sequence joins TRBV4-3 and TRBJ2-5; 8 bases map to TRBD1. This CDR3 is 18 amino acids long. Germline lookup yields CDR1 LGHNA and CDR2 YSLEER. Trimming took 3 bases from V and 1 from J; bases not matched to a gene: 13. The CDR3 DNA reads TGCGCCAGCAGCCAGGACCCAAACCCGACAGGGGTCCAAGAGACCCAGTACTTC. This translates into CASSQDPNPTGVQETQYF.

The sample holds many counts of this clone. The J gene is TRBJ2-2, the V gene TRBV7-9; 9 bases line up with TRBD1. J lost 4 bases, V lost 5 bases, and 5 bases had no gene match. CDR1 SEHNR and CDR2 FQNEAQ come from the germline V gene (reference sequence). The CDR3 has 15 residues. CDR3 bases: TGTGCCAGCAGCCGGACAGGGGATGGCACCGGGGAGCTGTTTTTT. Its translation: CASSRTGDGTGELFF.

This clone appeared many times. The chain carries TRBV4-2 and TRBJ1-4; D might be TRBD1 (5 bases). Germline CDR1 is LGHNA and CDR2 is YNFKEQ. Trimming left V 0 bases short and J 5 bases short, with 13 bases between. The CDR3 has 16 residues. For the CDR3, the DNA is TGTGCCAGCAGCCAAGAATTAGGTCGGGGGAATGAAAAACTGTTTTTT. Translation gives CASSQELGRGNEKLFF.

This clone came up many times. The rearrangement uses TRBV7-8 and TRBJ2-3, with TRBD1 as a possible D gene (5 bases). V lost 1 base and J 6 bases, leaving 5 bases between the germline ends. The CDR3 has 12 amino acids. The germline CDR1 and CDR2 sequences are SGHVS and FQNEAQ. CDR3 DNA: TGTGCCAGCAGCTTAGAGGGGGATACGCAGTATTTT. Residues: CASSLEGDTQYF.

This clone was seen many times. The chain recombines TRBV24-1 with TRBJ1-6; no reliable D call. Between the trimmed V and J ends, which lost 6 bases and 5 bases, there was a span of 10 bases. This CDR3 region has 14 residues. From germline, CDR1 is KGHDR and CDR2 SFDVKD. The DNA for the CDR3 is TGTGCCACCAGTCCCGGAGGCCATAATTCACCCCTCCACTTT. Its translation: CATSPGGHNSPLHF.

Ten or more counts support this clone. This rearrangement joins TRBV12-3 or TRBV12-4 to TRBJ2-1; D gene ambiguous. V shed 4 bases and J shed 0 bases, with 4 bases lying between them. The CDR3 spans 13 residues. CDR3 bases: TGTGCCAGCAGTTCCCACTCCTACAATGAGCAGTTCTTC. Its protein product is CASSSHSYNEQFF.

This clone was recorded many times. The chain has TRBV30 and TRBJ1-2; D might be TRBD1 (5 bases). From germline, CDR1 is GTSNPN and CDR2 SVGIG (reference sequence). This CDR3 is built from 14 residues. Between the trimmed V and J ends, which lost 0 bases and 4 bases, there was a span of 12 bases. Here the CDR3 DNA reads TGTGCCTGGAGTGTACTGCAGGGCCGCTATGGCTACACCTTC. It translates to CAWSVLQGRYGYTF.

This clone came up many times. J is TRBJ1-1 and V is TRBV5-1; possible D gene TRBD1, 5 bases. Trimming took 0 bases from V and 0 from J, leaving 9 bases between them. The CDR3 totals 15 residues. The V gene's germline CDR1 is SGHRS and CDR2 YFSETQ. Here the CDR3 reads CASSLGWGMNTEAFF. For the CDR3, the DNA is TGCGCCAGCAGCTTGGGTTGGGGGATGAACACTGAAGCTTTCTTT. The full variable domain, completed using reference TRBV5-1 and TRBJ1-1, is KAGVTQTPRYLIKTRGQQVTLSCSPISGHRSVSWYQQTPGQGLQFLFEYFSETQRNKGNFPGRFSGRQFSNSRSEMNVSTLELGDSALYLCASSLGWGMNTEAFFGQGTRLTVV.

This clone was found many times. This chain uses TRBV3-1 with TRBJ2-1; 10 positions agree with TRBD2. The CDR3 covers 15 residues. After removal of 1 base from V and 7 bases from J, the junction contained 4 bases not matched to a gene. Germline V gene lookup returns CDR1 LGHDT and CDR2 YNNKEL (reference sequence). This CDR3 is CASSQAAGGWNEQFF. The CDR3 region has the DNA TGTGCCAGCAGCCAAGCAGCGGGAGGGTGGAATGAGCAGTTCTTC.

This clone was found many times. The chain joins TRBV20-1 to TRBJ2-3; 7 bases agree with TRBD2. The CDR3 loop spans 13 amino acids. Germline V gene sequence: CDR1 DFQATT, CDR2 SNEGSKA (reference sequence). Unmatched junction bases numbered 5, after V lost 6 bases and J lost 2 bases. The CDR3 DNA sequence: TGCAGTGCCCCTGGGGGGGACACAGATACGCAGTATTTT. Amino acid sequence: CSAPGGDTDTQYF.

There are many counts of this clone. V gene TRBV7-9 combines with J gene TRBJ2-7; D gene uncertain. The CDR3 consists of 12 residues. The germline CDR1 and CDR2 sequences are SEHNR and FQNEAQ (reference sequence). Trimming stripped 5 bases from V and 9 bases from J, with 14 bases between. The CDR3: CASSPEPGRQYF. In DNA form, the CDR3 reads TGTGCCAGCAGCCCAGAGCCCGGGCGGCAGTACTTC.

At least ten counts were recorded for this clone. CDR3 sequence reads: CASSRDRGTSNEQFF. CDR3 nucleotides: TGCGCCAGCAGCCGGGACAGGGGGACTTCCAATGAGCAGTTCTTC. J is TRBJ2-1 and V is TRBV4-1; 11 positions match TRBD1. The CDR3 has 15 residues. The V and J ends lost 4 bases and 6 bases, in that order; junction bases with no gene match: 5. Germline-derived CDR1 and CDR2 are MGHRA and YSYEKL.

Many counts were recorded for this clone. The genes are TRBV6-5 and TRBJ2-7, with TRBD2 as a possible D gene (5 bases). Deletions cut 0 bases from V and 4 bases from J, with 13 bases between. Germline lookup yields CDR1 MNHEY and CDR2 SVGAGI. The CDR3 runs 15 residues. CDR3 nucleotides: TGTGCCAGCAGTTACTCGGGCGGGTCGGCTTACGAGCAGTACTTC. Translated: CASSYSGGSAYEQYF.

In its sample, this clone was seen many times. This chain connects TRBV28 to TRBJ2-1; a weak D match, TRBD2 (6 bases). Germline V gene sequence: CDR1 MDHEN, CDR2 SYDVKM. Trimming shortened V by 2 bases and J by 4 bases, and 9 bases separated the two germline ends. This CDR3 region has 14 residues. This CDR3 is CASSLVGGYNEQFF. As DNA, the CDR3 is TGTGCCAGCAGTTTAGTGGGGGGTTACAATGAGCAGTTCTTC.

This clone was counted ten times or more. The V and J genes are TRBV2 and TRBJ2-6, with 10 bases lining up with TRBD1. The CDR3 has 19 amino acids. Per germline, CDR1 SNHLY and CDR2 FYNNEI. V gave up 6 bases and J gave up 0 bases; unmatched junction bases: 11. The CDR3 bases are TGTGCCAGCAGAGATCCGGGACAGGGGCTCCCCTCTGGGGCCAACGTCCTGACTTTC. As protein: CASRDPGQGLPSGANVLTF.

This clone has a count of ten or more. V and J are TRBV12-3 or TRBV12-4 and TRBJ2-1; D is unclear. The CDR3 totals 16 residues. V gave up 8 bases and J gave up 2 bases, with 19 bases separating them. CDR3 residues: CASSREPGRAYNEQFF. The DNA of the CDR3 is TGTGCCAGCTCCCGTGAGCCAGGACGGGCCTACAATGAGCAGTTCTTC.

This clone was seen repeatedly, ten times or more. The chain carries TRBV5-1 and TRBJ2-6; 12 positions agree with TRBD1. Germline V gene sequence: CDR1 SGHRS, CDR2 YFSETQ. The CDR3 consists of 18 residues. Trimming took 0 bases from V and 3 from J; bases not matched to a gene: 4. The CDR3 nucleotides read TGCGCCAGCAGCTTGGAGGGACAGGGGGCTTTTGGGGCCAACGTCCTGACTTTC. Translating gives CASSLEGQGAFGANVLTF.

The rearrangement joins TRBV12-3 or TRBV12-4 to TRBJ2-1, with a weak D call TRBD2 (5 bases). The CDR3 covers 14 residues. Trimming took off 8 bases at V and 4 bases at J, with 15 bases between the two ends. The CDR3 sequence: CASRLSGSYNEQFF. The CDR3 DNA reads as TGTGCCAGCCGACTATCGGGGTCGTACAATGAGCAGTTCTTC.

This clone was detected many times. In DNA form, the CDR3 reads TGCGCCAGCATGGGGGATAAGCAGTACTTC. It yields the protein CASMGDKQYF. The chain combines TRBV5-1 with TRBJ2-7, with D possibly being TRBD1 or TRBD2 (5 bases each). CDR1 is SGHRS, CDR2 YFSETQ, per germline. The CDR3 is 10 residues long. V gave up 6 bases and J gave up 8 bases, with 9 bases separating them.

In this sample, this clone turned up many times. V gene TRBV6-2 or TRBV6-3 combines with J gene TRBJ1-2, with a tentative D call TRBD1 (5 bases). Deletions cut 2 bases from V and 8 bases from J, with 36 bases between. This CDR3 is 21 amino acids long. The germline V gene has CDR1 MNHEY and CDR2 SVGEGT. The CDR3 DNA reads TGTGCCAGCAGTTACGGATGGGGACCCACGCACTTCCACACCGCCATTTGGGGCTACACCTTC. It translates to CASSYGWGPTHFHTAIWGYTF.

As to this clone: A much larger clone differs from this one at a single base, so this may be a read error. The same CDR3 arises from other DNA sequences in this sample as well. The chain links TRBV20-1 to TRBJ2-1; D not certain. Trimming took 4 bases from V and 8 from J, leaving 9 bases between them. CDR1 is DFQATT, CDR2 SNEGSKA, per germline (reference sequence). The CDR3 loop spans 11 amino acids. CDR3 sequence (DNA): TGCAGTGCTAAGGCGACTTATGAGCAGTTCTTC. Translated: CSAKATYEQFF.

This clone was counted many times. The V and J genes are TRBV3-1 and TRBJ2-1; D gene uncertain. This CDR3 region has 11 residues. Germline CDR1 LGHDT, CDR2 YNNKEL (reference sequence). With 6 bases removed from V and 5 bases from J, the gap between germline ends came to 5 bases. As DNA, the CDR3 is TGTGCCAGCAGGTCAGACAATGAGCAGTTCTTC. Protein product: CASRSDNEQFF.

The table lists this clone with many counts. The chain joins TRBV3-1 to TRBJ2-2; 8 bases are a match to TRBD2. The V and J ends lost 4 bases and 5 bases, in that order; junction bases with no gene match: 3. The CDR3 has 14 residues. CDR1 and CDR2 from the germline V gene are LGHDT and YNNKEL (reference sequence). CDR3 loop: CASSRAGGTGELFF. For the CDR3, the DNA is TGTGCCAGCAGCCGTGCGGGAGGAACCGGGGAGCTGTTTTTT.

This clone was seen ten or more times. V is TRBV2 and J is TRBJ2-1; D is undetermined. Germline V lookup: CDR1 SNHLY, CDR2 FYNNEI. Trimming removed 4 bases from V and 7 bases from J, with 5 bases in between. The CDR3 contains 11 residues. DNA for the CDR3: TGTGCCAGCAGTGTATTAAATGAGCAGTTCTTC. Encoded protein: CASSVLNEQFF.